The 7 T cell receptor beta chains presented below share a single source sample, sequenced in a study of glioma-infiltrating T cells. The iRepertoire nested amplicon-rescue multiplex PCR amplified TCR alpha and beta CDR3s from RNA. TCRdb independently ran MiXCR on the multiplex PCR reads; one entry per CDR3 protein. The sample lists some 160,000 distinct CDR3 sequences; roughly two fifths were seen once. The sample consisted of glioma tissue, nonneoplastic brain tissue, or PBMCs (not recorded which). The receptor set was obtained from a human donor with low-grade glioma or glioblastoma, undergoing nonglioma brain surgery, or in good health (not recorded which).

This clonotype was detected ten times or more. The CDR3 region has the DNA TGCAGTGCTAGGAGGTACAACACTGAAGCTTTCTTT. Its protein is CSARRYNTEAFF. V and J are TRBV20-1 and TRBJ1-1; the D is unclear. This CDR3 contains 12 residues. CDR1 is DFQATT and CDR2 is SNEGSKA in the germline V gene (reference sequence). Trimming took 3 bases from V and 2 from J, leaving 7 bases between them.

Turning to this clonotype: This may arise from a read error, as a much more abundant clone is one base away. The chain links TRBV2 to TRBJ1-1; perhaps TRBD1 as D (5 bases). The germline gives CDR1 SNHLY, CDR2 FYNNEI. The length of the CDR3 is 13 residues. Trimming took 8 bases from V and 2 from J, leaving 12 bases between them. CDR3 protein: CASSGFSNTEAFF. The CDR3 DNA reads as TGTGCCAGCTCAGGGTTCAGCAACACTGAAGCTTTCTTT.

The genes are TRBV6-1 and TRBJ1-1; D remains ambiguous. CDR1 is MNHNS and CDR2 is SASEGT in the germline V gene. V lost 2 bases and J 7 bases, leaving 17 bases between the germline ends. The CDR3 runs to 15 residues. CDR3 loop: CASSESRRVSDEAFF. CDR3 nucleotides: TGTGCCAGCAGTGAAAGTAGGAGGGTGTCGGATGAAGCTTTCTTT.

This clonotype rates as medium-sized. CDR3 residues: CASSLGTVGAFF. The CDR3 DNA is TGTGCCAGCAGTCTTGGGACAGTGGGAGCTTTCTTT. J is TRBJ1-1 and V is TRBV6-1, with 7 nucleotides matching TRBD1. Losses at the gene ends were 5 bases for V and 10 bases for J; bases not matched to a gene: 7. Germline values: CDR1 MNHNS, CDR2 SASEGT. CDR3 length: 12 amino acids.

This clonotype was detected many times. The chain recombines TRBV28 with TRBJ2-5, with D possibly matching TRBD1 (5 bases). Trimming removed 6 bases from V and 2 bases from J, with 13 bases in between. This CDR3 contains 14 residues. Germline CDR1 MDHEN, CDR2 SYDVKM. The CDR3 sequence is CASSSRTQQETQYF. In nucleotides, the CDR3 is TGTGCCAGCAGCTCCCGGACACAGCAAGAGACCCAGTACTTC. Full variable domain (missing parts from reference TRBV28 and TRBJ2-5): DVKVTQSSRYLVKRTGEKVFLECVQDMDHENMFWYRQDPGLGLRLIYFSYDVKMKEKGDIPEGYSVSREKKERFSLILESASTNQTSMYLCASSSRTQQETQYFGPGTRLLVL.

Of note for this clonotype: Given a much more abundant clone one base away, this may be a read error. This rearrangement joins TRBV20-1 to TRBJ2-1; 9 bases are shared with TRBD1. The germline V gene encodes CDR1 DFQATT and CDR2 SNEGSKA (reference sequence). The ends lost 7 bases at V and 6 bases at J; junction bases unmatched: 10. The CDR3 is made up of 14 amino acids. CDR3 bases: TGCAGTGATCCTTCCCGACAGGGGGGCAATGAGCAGTTCTTC. The encoded protein is CSDPSRQGGNEQFF.

This clonotype was observed many times. The chain has TRBV20-1 and TRBJ2-7, with 7 bases lining up with TRBD2. Germline CDR1 reads DFQATT; CDR2 reads SNEGSKA (reference sequence). Losses at the gene ends were 1 base for V and 7 bases for J; bases not matched to a gene: 4. The CDR3 has 12 residues. CDR3 coding DNA: TGCAGTGCTAGAGGACTAGCACAAGAGCAGTACTTC. Protein sequence: CSARGLAQEQYF.